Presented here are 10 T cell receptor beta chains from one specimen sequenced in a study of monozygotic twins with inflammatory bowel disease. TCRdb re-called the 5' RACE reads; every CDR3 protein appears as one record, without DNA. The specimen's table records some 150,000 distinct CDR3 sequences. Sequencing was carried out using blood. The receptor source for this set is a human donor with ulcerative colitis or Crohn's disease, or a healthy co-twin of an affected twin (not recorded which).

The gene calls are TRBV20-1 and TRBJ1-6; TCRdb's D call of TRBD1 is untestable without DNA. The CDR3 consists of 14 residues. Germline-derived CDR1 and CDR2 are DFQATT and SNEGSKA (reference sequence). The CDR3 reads CSASRQGFNSPLHF.

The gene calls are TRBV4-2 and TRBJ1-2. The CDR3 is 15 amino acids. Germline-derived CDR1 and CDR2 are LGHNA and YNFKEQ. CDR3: CASSQDLEGLNGYTF.

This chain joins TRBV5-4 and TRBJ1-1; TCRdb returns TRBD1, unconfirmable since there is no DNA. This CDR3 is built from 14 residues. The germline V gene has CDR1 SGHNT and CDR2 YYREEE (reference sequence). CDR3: CASSLTGGGGSAFF.

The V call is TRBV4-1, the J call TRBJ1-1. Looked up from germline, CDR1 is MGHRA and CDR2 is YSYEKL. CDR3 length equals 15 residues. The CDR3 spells CASSQDFVLDTEAFF.

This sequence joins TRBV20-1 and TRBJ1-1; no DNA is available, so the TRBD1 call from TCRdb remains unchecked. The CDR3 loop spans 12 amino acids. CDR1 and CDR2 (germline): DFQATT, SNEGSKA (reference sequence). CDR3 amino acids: CSARGGITEAFF.

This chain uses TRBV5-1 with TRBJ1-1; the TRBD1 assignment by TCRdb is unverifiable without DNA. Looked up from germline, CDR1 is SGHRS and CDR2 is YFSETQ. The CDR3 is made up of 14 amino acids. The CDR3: CASSSTTGITEAFF.

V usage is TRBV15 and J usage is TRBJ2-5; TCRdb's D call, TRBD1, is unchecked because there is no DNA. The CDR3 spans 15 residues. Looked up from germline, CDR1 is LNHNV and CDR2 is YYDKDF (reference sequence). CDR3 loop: CATSDRTGNRETQYF.

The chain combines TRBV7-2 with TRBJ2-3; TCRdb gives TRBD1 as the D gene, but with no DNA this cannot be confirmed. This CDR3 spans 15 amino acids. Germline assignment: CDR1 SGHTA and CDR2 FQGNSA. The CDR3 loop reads CASSSTGRVTDTQYF.

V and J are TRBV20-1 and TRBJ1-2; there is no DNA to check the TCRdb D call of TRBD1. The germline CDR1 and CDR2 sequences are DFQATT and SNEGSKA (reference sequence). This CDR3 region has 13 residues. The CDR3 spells CSASLQGRNGYTF.

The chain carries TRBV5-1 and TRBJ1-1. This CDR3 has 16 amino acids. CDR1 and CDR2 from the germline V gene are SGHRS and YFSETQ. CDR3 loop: CASSLRQTGMNTEAFF.